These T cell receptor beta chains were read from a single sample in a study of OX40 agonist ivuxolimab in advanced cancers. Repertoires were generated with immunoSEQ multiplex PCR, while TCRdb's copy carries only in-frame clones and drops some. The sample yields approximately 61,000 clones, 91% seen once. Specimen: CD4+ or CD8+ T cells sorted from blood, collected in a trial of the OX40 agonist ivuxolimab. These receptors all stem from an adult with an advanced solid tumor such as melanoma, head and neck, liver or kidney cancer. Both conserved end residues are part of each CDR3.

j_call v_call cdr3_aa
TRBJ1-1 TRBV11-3 CASSLMEGGKSEAFF
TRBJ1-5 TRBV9 CASSREGTGNQPQHF
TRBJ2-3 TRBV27 CASNPGGPTDTQYF
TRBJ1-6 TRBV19 CASRAPGQGDNSPLHF
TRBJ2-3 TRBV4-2 CASSPSWGSGTDTQYF
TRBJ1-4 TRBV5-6 CASSLGGSEKLFF
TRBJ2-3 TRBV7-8 CASSAGLVADTQYF
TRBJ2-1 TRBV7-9 CASSLSGEQFF
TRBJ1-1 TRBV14 CASSQMPNTEAFF
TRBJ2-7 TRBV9 CASSGGGGYEQYF
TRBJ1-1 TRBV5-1 CASSWEMMNTEAFF
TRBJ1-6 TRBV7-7 CASSLDSTSPLHF
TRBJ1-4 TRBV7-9 CASSVGAEKLFF
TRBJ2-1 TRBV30 CAWSAANTLPYNEQFF
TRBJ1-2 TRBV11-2 CASSLDPDRALIYGYTF
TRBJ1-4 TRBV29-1 CSVVAEEKLFF
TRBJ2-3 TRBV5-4 CASSYTSGSTDTQYF
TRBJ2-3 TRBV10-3 CAISGLAGGPTDTQYF
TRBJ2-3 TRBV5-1 CASSTSRGLADTQYF
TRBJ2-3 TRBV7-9 CASSLFPSGEADTQYF
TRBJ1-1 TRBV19 CASSIREGEDTEAFF
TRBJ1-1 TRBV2 CANKALASTEAFF
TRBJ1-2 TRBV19 CASSWDRGNGYTF
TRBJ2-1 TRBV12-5 CASTGGNEQFF
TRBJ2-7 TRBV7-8 CASSLVYEQYF
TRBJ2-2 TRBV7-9 CASRSSDSSTGELFF
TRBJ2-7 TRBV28 CASSSSGVGTYEQYF
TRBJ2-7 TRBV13 CASSSSRQGGAYEQYF
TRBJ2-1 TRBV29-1 CSVRSGTYNEQFF
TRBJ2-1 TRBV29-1 CSVLKETGELDEQFF
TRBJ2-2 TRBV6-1 CASSAWQGNTGELFF
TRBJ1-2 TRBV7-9 CASSLMTNYGYTF
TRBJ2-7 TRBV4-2 CASSATPGTAFSYEQYF
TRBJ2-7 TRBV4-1 CASSYLESGTGRYEQYF
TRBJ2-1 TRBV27 CASSWGGGNEQFF
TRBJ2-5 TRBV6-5 CASRGETQYF
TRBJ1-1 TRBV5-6 CASSPPPFSMNTEAFF
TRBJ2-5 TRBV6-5 CASSSPGGQETQYF
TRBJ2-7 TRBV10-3 CAIRATSGGSYEQYF
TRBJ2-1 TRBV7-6 CASSLEFRGALYNEQFF
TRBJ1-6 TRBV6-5 CASRPGQGNSPLHF